The 4 T cell receptor beta chains below come from one sample, sequenced in a study of early T cells in non-severe SARS-CoV-2 infection. Each CDR3 protein gets one entry after TCRdb re-called the 5' RACE reads with MiXCR. This table has 35,000 to 45,000 distinct CDR3 sequences, about 6.8% appearing once. The sequenced sample was whole blood, obtained at baseline. These receptors came from an adult who was a healthcare worker with PCR-confirmed SARS-CoV-2 infection or an uninfected control (not recorded which).

This clonotype was seen many times. The genes are TRBV19 and TRBJ2-3; TRBD2 agrees at 7 bases. Germline CDR1 is LNHDA and CDR2 is SQIVND (reference sequence). The V gene end was trimmed by 0 bases and the J gene end by 1 base; junction bases not matched to a gene: 1. There are 15 residues in the CDR3. CDR3 loop: CASSIELARTDTQYF. CDR3 in DNA: TGTGCCAGTAGTATAGAACTAGCGCGCACAGATACGCAGTATTTT.

V and J are TRBV12-3 or TRBV12-4 and TRBJ2-2; 9 bases agree with TRBD2. CDR3 length: 14 residues. J was trimmed by 8 bases and V by 3 bases; bases with no gene match: 4. For the CDR3, the DNA is TGTGCCAGCAGTTTGAGCGGGAGGACGGGGGAGCTGTTTTTT. Its translation: CASSLSGRTGELFF.

The chain recombines TRBV5-1 with TRBJ2-2, with 8 positions matching TRBD2. V trimming: 2 bases; J trimming: 4 bases; junction bases outside the gene matches: 7. The V gene's germline CDR1 is SGHRS and CDR2 YFSETQ. This CDR3 is 16 amino acids long. The CDR3 loop reads CASSFPSGSGTGELFF. The CDR3 nucleotides are TGCGCCAGCAGCTTCCCGAGCGGGAGTGGCACCGGGGAGCTGTTTTTT. Full variable domain (remainder filled in from reference TRBV5-1 and TRBJ2-2): KAGVTQTPRYLIKTRGQQVTLSCSPISGHRSVSWYQQTPGQGLQFLFEYFSETQRNKGNFPGRFSGRQFSNSRSEMNVSTLELGDSALYLCASSFPSGSGTGELFFGEGSRLTVL.

This clonotype was observed at least ten times. The chain couples TRBV6-5 to TRBJ2-7; TRBD1 might be the D (6 bases). V was trimmed by 6 bases and J by 0 bases, leaving 6 bases between them. CDR3 length equals 12 residues. Germline CDR1 is MNHEY and CDR2 is SVGAGI. CDR3 sequence reads: CASRGGSYEQYF. The CDR3 DNA reads as TGTGCCAGCAGAGGGGGCTCCTACGAGCAGTACTTC.